The 25 T cell receptor beta chains presented below share a single source sample, sequenced in a study of T-cell memory formation after mild COVID-19. TCRdb ran MiXCR on the 5' RACE reads and lists one entry per CDR3 protein. The profile shows 150,000 to 200,000 distinct CDR3 sequences, more than 15% of them singletons. Sequenced: PBMCs or a T cell subset sorted from them (not recorded which). The receptors were sampled from an adult woman who had mild COVID-19 (a few samples of this study predate the infection). Cell type and time point are not known.

This clonotype was observed a single time. V and J are TRBV9 and TRBJ1-2, with D possibly matching TRBD1 (5 bases). There are 14 residues in the CDR3. With 0 bases removed from V and 4 bases from J, the gap between germline ends came to 10 bases. Germline CDR1 and CDR2: SGDLS and YYNGEE. DNA for the CDR3: TGTGCCAGCAGCGTAGATGCGGGGGGCTATGGCTACACCTTC. Translated, it gives CASSVDAGGYGYTF. Full variable domain (missing parts from reference TRBV9 and TRBJ1-2): DSGVTQTPKHLITATGQRVTLRCSPRSGDLSVYWYQQSLDQGLQFLIQYYNGEERAKGNILERFSAQQFPDLHSELNLSSLELGDSALYFCASSVDAGGYGYTFGSGTRLTVV.

This clonotype appeared a few times. The rearrangement links TRBV5-1 to TRBJ1-2; D not certain. The ends were cut back, 4 bases at V and 6 bases at J, with 16 bases in the middle. CDR3 length equals 14 residues. Germline V CDR1 and CDR2: SGHRS, YFSETQ. CDR3 bases: TGCGCCAGCAGCCGCGACGGTCACAAGGATGGCTACACCTTC. Protein product: CASSRDGHKDGYTF.

The chain joins TRBV18 to TRBJ2-7, with a tentative D call TRBD1 (6 bases). V was clipped by 3 bases and J by 3 bases, with 12 bases between them. The CDR3 consists of 14 residues. CDR1 KGHSH and CDR2 LQKENI come from the germline V gene. This CDR3 reads CASSPGTQIYEQYF. As DNA, the CDR3 is TGTGCCAGCTCACCCGGGACACAAATCTACGAGCAGTACTTC. Looking up the rest from reference TRBV18 and TRBJ2-7 gives the full variable domain: NAGVMQNPRHLVRRRGQEARLRCSPMKGHSHVYWYRQLPEEGLKFMVYLQKENIIDESGMPKERFSAEFPKEGPSILRIQQVVRGDSAAYFCASSPGTQIYEQYFGPGTRLTVT.

There are a few counts of this clonotype. The rearrangement uses TRBV5-1 and TRBJ2-2; TRBD1 matches at 11 bases. V dropped 6 bases and J dropped 7; count of bases not matched to a gene: 5. The CDR3 covers 14 residues. Germline V lookup: CDR1 SGHRS, CDR2 YFSETQ. The CDR3 sequence: CASNGQGADGELFF. Written as DNA, the CDR3 is TGCGCCAGCAATGGACAGGGGGCCGACGGGGAGCTGTTTTTT.

This clonotype was detected a few times. The chain couples TRBV11-1 to TRBJ2-3; the match to TRBD2 covers 11 bases. With 5 bases clipped from V and 2 bases from J, the junction kept 3 bases outside the gene matches. CDR1 and CDR2 (germline): SGHAT, FQDESV (reference sequence). The CDR3 totals 15 residues. The CDR3 region is CASSPGLAVTDTQYF. The CDR3 DNA is TGTGCCAGCAGCCCGGGACTAGCGGTCACAGATACGCAGTATTTT. The variable domain in full, completed from reference TRBV11-1 and TRBJ2-3, reads EAEVAQSPRYKITEKSQAVAFWCDPISGHATLYWYRQILGQGPELLVQFQDESVVDDSQLPKDRFSAERLKGVDSTLKIQPAELGDSAMYLCASSPGLAVTDTQYFGPGTRLTVL.

There are a few counts of this clonotype. The chain carries TRBV11-2 and TRBJ2-3; TRBD2 agrees at 11 bases. CDR1 is SGHAT, CDR2 FQNNGV, per germline. The trim removed 4 bases at V and 0 bases at J, leaving 9 bases unmatched. This CDR3 spans 18 amino acids. CDR3 residues: CASSSGLAVGASTDTQYF. In DNA form, the CDR3 reads TGTGCCAGCAGCTCGGGACTAGCGGTCGGTGCTAGCACAGATACGCAGTATTTT.

This clonotype occurred a few times. The chain is built from TRBV10-3 and TRBJ2-3; D is perhaps TRBD1 (5 bases). V was clipped by 6 bases and J by 2 bases, with 21 bases between them. The CDR3 consists of 17 residues. Per the germline V gene, CDR1 is ENHRY and CDR2 is SYGVKD. CDR3: CAIRRKVGALNTDTQYF. DNA for the CDR3: TGTGCCATCAGGAGGAAGGTTGGGGCCCTGAACACAGATACGCAGTATTTT.

The chain couples TRBV4-2 to TRBJ2-5, with 9 bases that match TRBD2. Germline V gene sequence: CDR1 LGHNA, CDR2 YNFKEQ. This CDR3 spans 15 amino acids. J lost 1 base, V lost 8 bases, and 8 bases had no gene match. CDR3 nucleotides: TGTGCCAGCGGGGGTAGCGGGGGCCTCCAAGAGACCCAGTACTTC. The encoded protein is CASGGSGGLQETQYF.

The table lists this clonotype with a few counts. This sequence joins TRBV10-3 and TRBJ2-1; 11 bases are a match to TRBD2. This CDR3 has 15 amino acids. Germline loops: CDR1 ENHRY, CDR2 SYGVKD. J lost 6 bases, V lost 6 bases, and 7 bases had no gene match. CDR3 loop: CAIRDSGGARNEQFF. The CDR3 region has the DNA TGTGCCATCAGAGATAGCGGGGGGGCCCGCAATGAGCAGTTCTTC.

V is TRBV12-3 or TRBV12-4 and J is TRBJ2-4, with unresolved D. Trimming removed 1 base from V and 11 bases from J, with 9 bases in between. The CDR3 spans 12 residues. In nucleotides, the CDR3 is TGTGCCAGCAGTTTAGTCACCTACGTTCAGTACTTC. This translates into CASSLVTYVQYF.

This clonotype has just a few counts. V usage is TRBV28 and J usage is TRBJ1-1; D is perhaps TRBD1 (5 bases). V dropped 7 bases and J dropped 4 bases, with 10 bases sitting between them. Germline-derived CDR1 and CDR2 are MDHEN and SYDVKM. CDR3 length equals 12 residues. DNA of the CDR3: TGTGCCAGCACACGTGGGGGCACTGAAGCTTTCTTT. This codes for CASTRGGTEAFF.

In its sample, this clonotype was seen a few times. The V call is TRBV15, the J call TRBJ2-5, with D possibly called TRBD1 or TRBD2 (5 bases each). The length of the CDR3 is 15 residues. Germline values: CDR1 LNHNV, CDR2 YYDKDF (reference sequence). The V end lost 4 bases, the J end lost 1 base, and 13 bases lay between the germline ends. CDR3 amino acids: CATSKRSGTQETQYF. The CDR3 bases are TGTGCCACCAGCAAGAGGTCCGGGACCCAAGAGACCCAGTACTTC. Full variable domain (rest looked up from reference TRBV15 and TRBJ2-5): DAMVIQNPRYQVTQFGKPVTLSCSQTLNHNVMYWYQQKSSQAPKLLFHYYDKDFNNEADTPDNFQSRRPNTSFCFLDIRSPGLGDTAMYLCATSKRSGTQETQYFGPGTRLLVL.

The chain is built from TRBV5-1 and TRBJ2-2; TRBD1 is a possible D gene (6 bases). CDR1 is SGHRS, CDR2 YFSETQ, per germline. This CDR3 contains 13 residues. Trimming left V 4 bases short and J 5 bases short, with 9 bases between. CDR3 DNA: TGCGCCAGCAGCGTGCAGGGGACCGGGGAGCTGTTTTTT. Protein: CASSVQGTGELFF.

This clonotype was picked up a small number of times. The chain has TRBV12-3 or TRBV12-4 and TRBJ1-2; tentatively, D is TRBD1 (5 bases). V was pared by 6 bases and J by 8 bases, with 16 bases between. The CDR3 runs 13 residues. CDR3 coding DNA: TGTGCCAGCAGCCCACTTCAGGAGGGGGGCTACACCTTC. Translated: CASSPLQEGGYTF.

The chain has TRBV12-3 or TRBV12-4 and TRBJ2-1; D gene ambiguous. V was pared by 3 bases and J by 6 bases, with 15 bases between. The CDR3 length is 15 residues. The CDR3 spells CASSFERRVSNEQFF. As DNA, the CDR3 is TGTGCCAGCAGTTTCGAGAGAAGGGTAAGCAATGAGCAGTTCTTC.

This clonotype has a handful of counts. V and J are TRBV11-2 and TRBJ2-3; D gene ambiguous. The CDR3 consists of 15 residues. Germline CDR1 SGHAT, CDR2 FQNNGV. V gave up 1 base and J gave up 1 base, with 9 bases separating them. The CDR3 spells CASSLVGHRTDTQYF. The CDR3 DNA reads as TGTGCCAGCAGCTTAGTGGGTCACCGCACAGATACGCAGTATTTT.

This clonotype was detected only a few times. The chain recombines TRBV12-3 or TRBV12-4 with TRBJ1-3; a possible D gene is TRBD1 (5 bases). The CDR3 has 15 amino acids. The V end lost 6 bases, the J end lost 2 bases, and 14 bases lay between the germline ends. CDR3 sequence: CASRPRGDPGNTIYF. CDR3 sequence (DNA): TGTGCCAGCAGACCTAGGGGTGATCCTGGAAACACCATATATTTT.

This clonotype was observed once. The rearrangement joins TRBV12-3 or TRBV12-4 to TRBJ1-5; D call uncertain. Deletions cut 2 bases from V and 0 bases from J, with 11 bases between. The CDR3 runs to 16 residues. CDR3 in amino acids: CASSLLQLYSNQPQHF. CDR3 DNA sequence: TGTGCCAGCAGTTTATTGCAGCTTTATAGCAATCAGCCCCAGCATTTT.

This clonotype was seen only a few times. This chain links TRBV10-3 with TRBJ2-7; 7 positions match TRBD2. This CDR3 contains 13 residues. V trimming: 4 bases; J trimming: 1 base; junction bases outside the gene matches: 1. The germline V gene encodes CDR1 ENHRY and CDR2 SYGVKD. The CDR3 sequence: CAISVGGSYEQYF. The CDR3 bases are TGTGCCATCAGTGTGGGGGGGTCCTACGAGCAGTACTTC.

The gene calls are TRBV5-1 and TRBJ1-3, with no clear D. This CDR3 is 15 amino acids long. V was pared by 4 bases and J by 0 bases, with 11 bases between. Germline V gene sequence: CDR1 SGHRS, CDR2 YFSETQ. The CDR3: CASSPEAGSGNTIYF. CDR3 sequence (DNA): TGCGCCAGCAGCCCAGAGGCGGGCTCTGGAAACACCATATATTTT.

This clonotype was found a few times. V is TRBV29-1 and J is TRBJ2-5; D uncertain. The germline V gene encodes CDR1 SQVTM and CDR2 ANQGSEA. The CDR3 totals 12 residues. Trimming left V 4 bases short and J 1 base short, with 7 bases between. CDR3 sequence: CSVGGTQETQYF. CDR3 DNA: TGCAGCGTTGGGGGTACCCAAGAGACCCAGTACTTC. Using reference TRBV29-1 and TRBJ2-5 for the parts outside the CDR3, the full variable domain is SAVISQKPSRDICQRGTSLTIQCQVDSQVTMMFWYRQQPGQSLTLIATANQGSEATYESGFVIDKFPISRPNLTFSTLTVSNMSPEDSSIYLCSVGGTQETQYFGPGTRLLVL.

This clonotype was observed a handful of times. The rearrangement uses TRBV4-1 and TRBJ2-3; 12 bases match TRBD2. This CDR3 contains 17 residues. The V segment lost 1 base and the J segment 2 bases; nucleotides outside the gene matches: 4. Germline values: CDR1 MGHRA, CDR2 YSYEKL. CDR3 DNA sequence: TGCGCCAGCAGCCAAGTACTAGCGGGGGGTACCACAGATACGCAGTATTTT. It is translated as CASSQVLAGGTTDTQYF.

This clonotype was observed a few times. The V gene is TRBV20-1, the J gene TRBJ2-7, with D maybe TRBD2 (6 bases). The CDR3 extends over 14 amino acids. V lost 6 bases, J lost 2 bases, and 17 bases lay in between. In germline, CDR1 is DFQATT, CDR2 SNEGSKA (reference sequence). The CDR3 protein is CSASRAGSTYEQYF. The CDR3 nucleotides are TGCAGTGCGAGTCGGGCGGGGAGTACCTACGAGCAGTACTTC.

In its sample, this clonotype was seen a few times. The rearrangement joins TRBV5-1 to TRBJ1-2; 7 bases are a match to TRBD1. Germline loops: CDR1 SGHRS, CDR2 YFSETQ. J lost 2 bases, V lost 4 bases, and 2 bases had no gene match. CDR3 length: 13 amino acids. CDR3 amino acids: CASSPGQNYGYTF. The CDR3 DNA sequence: TGCGCCAGCAGCCCGGGACAGAACTATGGCTACACCTTC.

This clonotype has only a few counts. The chain uses TRBV20-1 and TRBJ2-4; D remains unclear. The CDR3 extends over 16 amino acids. The germline V gene encodes CDR1 DFQATT and CDR2 SNEGSKA (reference sequence). The germline V and J ends were trimmed by 2 bases and 0 bases, with 14 bases remaining between them. The CDR3 protein is CSARPVGGLAKNIQYF. CDR3 DNA sequence: TGCAGTGCTAGACCGGTGGGTGGGCTAGCCAAAAACATTCAGTACTTC.